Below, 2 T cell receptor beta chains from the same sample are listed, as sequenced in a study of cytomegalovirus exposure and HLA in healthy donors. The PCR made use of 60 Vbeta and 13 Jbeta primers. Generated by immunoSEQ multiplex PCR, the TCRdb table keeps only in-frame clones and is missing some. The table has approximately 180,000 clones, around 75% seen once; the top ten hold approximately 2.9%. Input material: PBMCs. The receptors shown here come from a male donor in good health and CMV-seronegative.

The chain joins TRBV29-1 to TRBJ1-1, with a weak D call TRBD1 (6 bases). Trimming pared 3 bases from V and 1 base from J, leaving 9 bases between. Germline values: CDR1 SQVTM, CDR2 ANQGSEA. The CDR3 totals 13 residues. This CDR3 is CSVDLGANTEAFF. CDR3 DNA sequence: TGCAGCGTTGATTTGGGGGCGAACACTGAAGCTTTCTTT. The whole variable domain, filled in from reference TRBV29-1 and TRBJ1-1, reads SAVISQKPSRDICQRGTSLTIQCQVDSQVTMMFWYRQQPGQSLTLIATANQGSEATYESGFVIDKFPISRPNLTFSTLTVSNMSPEDSSIYLCSVDLGANTEAFFGQGTRLTVV.

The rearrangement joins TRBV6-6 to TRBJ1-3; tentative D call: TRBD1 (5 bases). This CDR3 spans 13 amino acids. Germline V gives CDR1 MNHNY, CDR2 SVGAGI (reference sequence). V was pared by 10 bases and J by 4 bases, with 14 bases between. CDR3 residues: CATEAGVGNTIYF. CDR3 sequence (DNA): TGTGCCACCGAGGCGGGGGTCGGAAACACCATATATTTT.